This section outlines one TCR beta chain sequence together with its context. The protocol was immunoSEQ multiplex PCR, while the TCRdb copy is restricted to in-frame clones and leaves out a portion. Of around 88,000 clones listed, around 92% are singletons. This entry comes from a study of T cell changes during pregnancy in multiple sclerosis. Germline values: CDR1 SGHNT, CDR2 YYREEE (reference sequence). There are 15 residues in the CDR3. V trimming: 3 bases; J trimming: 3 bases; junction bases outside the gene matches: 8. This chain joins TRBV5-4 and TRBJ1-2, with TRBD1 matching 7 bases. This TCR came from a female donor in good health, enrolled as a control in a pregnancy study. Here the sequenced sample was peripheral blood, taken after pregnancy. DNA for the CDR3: TGTGCCAGCAGCTCGGAGACAGGGTTTGACTATGGCTACACCTTC. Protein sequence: CASSSETGFDYGYTF.